This TCR beta chain derives from a study of blood T cell repertoires in COVID-19. Study information: Collection of acute and convalescent COVID-19 samples took place in the United States, Italy and Spain.

Under the authors' procedure: Reference gene primer amplification in the assay estimated nucleated cell counts. Profiled with immunoSEQ multiplex PCR; TCRdb holds only in-frame clones, not every one. V and J calls and clone size are as listed in that table; D and trimming were resolved from the DNA. Seen here are more than 15,000 clones, roughly 87% observed once, and the top ten hold about 8.3%. The CDR3 runs 14 residues. Germline values: CDR1 SGHNT, CDR2 YENEEA. Trimming at V came to 2 bases and at J to 2 bases, leaving 1 base not matched to a gene. There are a few counts of this clone. The source material was peripheral blood. The source of this sequence is a human donor in a cohort sampled during active COVID-19. The donor label of this sample is uncertain. V is TRBV11-3 and J is TRBJ2-5, with TRBD1 matching 8 bases. CDR3 nucleotide sequence: TGTGCCAGCAGCTTACGGACAGGGCAAGAGACCCAGTACTTC. This encodes CASSLRTGQETQYF.